Here is one T cell receptor (beta chain) with its context. Its target is not known. The data originate from a study of blood T cells in healthy people across ages. Study-level background: Template switching retrieved approximately one barcoded beta molecule for each two T cells. Study-wide results and limits: Diversity was higher, and naive CD4+ cells more numerous, in long-lived donors than in aged donors.

The use of a sample-barcoded 5' primer and a J-beta primer mix characterized a second PCR of roughly 7 to 12 cycles. TCRdb re-called the 5' RACE reads through MiXCR, storing one row per CDR3 protein. Found here are hundreds of thousands of distinct CDR3 sequences, under 65% of them singletons; the top ten hold around 37%. V was pared by 7 bases and J by 8 bases, with 20 bases between. The V gene's germline CDR1 is MDHEN and CDR2 SYDVKM. CDR3 length equals 14 residues. This sequence was found in a man aged 55 to 70 in good health. J is TRBJ1-2 and V is TRBV28; D is perhaps TRBD1 (6 bases). Sample: blood. The CDR3 loop reads CASTPLTGIYGYTF. The CDR3 DNA is TGTGCCAGCACCCCACTAACAGGGATATACGGCTACACCTTC.